Listed here are 10 T cell receptor beta chains from one sample, sequenced in a study of blood T cell repertoires in COVID-19. The protocol was immunoSEQ multiplex PCR, while the TCRdb copy is restricted to in-frame clones and leaves out a portion. The repertoire holds some 230,000 clones, with approximately 80% as singletons. The sequenced material came from PBMCs or T cells enriched from blood (not recorded which). All receptors derive from a woman in her thirties or forties with acute COVID-19.

This clone occurred a few times. V and J are TRBV27 and TRBJ1-2; D perhaps matches TRBD1 (6 bases). The CDR3 is made up of 15 amino acids. From germline, CDR1 is MNHEY and CDR2 SMNVEV (reference sequence). V lost 0 bases and J 2 bases, leaving 10 bases between the germline ends. The CDR3 DNA follows: TGTGCCAGCAGTTTATCCGCAGGGACAAACTATGGCTACACCTTC. This codes for CASSLSAGTNYGYTF.

The chain combines TRBV6-6 with TRBJ1-2; 7 nucleotides line up with TRBD1. The CDR3 runs 15 residues. Trimming cost V 7 bases and J 0 bases; bases outside gene matches: 8. Germline values: CDR1 MNHNY, CDR2 SVGAGI (reference sequence). The CDR3 reads CASNIDRDTNYGYTF. For the CDR3, the DNA is TGTGCCAGCAATATAGACAGGGACACTAACTATGGCTACACCTTC.

CDR3 loop: CASSPGGLAYTDTQYF. The CDR3 DNA reads as TGTGCCAGCAGCCCAGGAGGACTAGCCTACACAGATACGCAGTATTTT. The chain couples TRBV11-2 to TRBJ2-3; 8 bases are a match to TRBD2. Germline V gene sequence: CDR1 SGHAT, CDR2 FQNNGV. Unmatched junction bases numbered 9, after V lost 5 bases and J lost 2 bases. The length of the CDR3 is 16 residues.

This clone has just a few counts. V usage is TRBV25-1 and J usage is TRBJ2-2, with 9 bases lining up with TRBD2. V was pared by 0 bases and J by 3 bases, with 8 bases of the junction left unmatched. This CDR3 comprises 18 residues. Germline V gene sequence: CDR1 MGHDK, CDR2 SYGVNS. The chain's CDR3 is CASSEYLPASGDTGELFF. CDR3 DNA sequence: TGTGCCAGCAGTGAATATCTTCCCGCTAGCGGGGACACCGGGGAGCTGTTTTTT.

This chain uses TRBV18 with TRBJ1-6; a possible D gene is TRBD1 (6 bases). Per germline, CDR1 KGHSH and CDR2 LQKENI. The CDR3 extends over 13 amino acids. V lost 5 bases, J lost 10 bases, and 12 bases lay in between. CDR3 nucleotides: TGTGCCAGCTCATCTAACAGGGACTCACCCCTCCACTTT. Residues: CASSSNRDSPLHF.

This clone was found a few times. The rearrangement joins TRBV7-8 to TRBJ1-5; possibly TRBD1 for D (5 bases). V was shortened by 3 bases and J by 2 bases, with 14 bases between the two germline ends. Germline lookup yields CDR1 SGHVS and CDR2 FQNEAQ. The CDR3 runs to 16 residues. Here the CDR3 DNA reads TGTGCCAGCAGCTTTGCGGGGACCCCTGGCAATCAGCCCCAGCATTTT. This translates into CASSFAGTPGNQPQHF.

The chain employs TRBV7-9 and TRBJ1-5; TRBD1 aligns across 8 bases. Losses at the gene ends were 1 base for V and 4 bases for J; bases not matched to a gene: 3. The germline CDR1 and CDR2 sequences are SEHNR and FQNEAQ (reference sequence). CDR3 length: 15 residues. The CDR3 spells CASSLDRTGNQPQHF. CDR3 sequence (DNA): TGTGCCAGCAGCTTAGACAGGACAGGGAATCAGCCCCAGCATTTT.

CDR3 in DNA: TGTGCCAGCAGCGCGGCTACTAGCAATGAGCAGTTCTTC. Its translation is CASSAATSNEQFF. The gene calls are TRBV9 and TRBJ2-1; D perhaps matches TRBD2 (5 bases). V was pared by 3 bases and J by 6 bases, with 10 bases between. The CDR3 covers 13 residues. Germline lookup yields CDR1 SGDLS and CDR2 YYNGEE.

The chain uses TRBV2 and TRBJ2-5; 13 bases line up with TRBD2. With V trimmed by 4 bases and J by 5 bases, 4 bases remained unmatched. CDR1 and CDR2 from the germline V gene are SNHLY and FYNNEI. This CDR3 is built from 15 residues. The CDR3 region is CASSGRLAGGETQYF. In nucleotides, the CDR3 is TGTGCCAGCAGTGGACGACTAGCGGGAGGCGAGACCCAGTACTTC.

The chain recombines TRBV19 with TRBJ1-2; no firm D call. There are 14 residues in the CDR3. V was cut by 3 bases and J by 5 bases, with 13 bases left in between. Per the germline V gene, CDR1 is LNHDA and CDR2 is SQIVND (reference sequence). CDR3 DNA sequence: TGTGCCAGTAGTATGACTCCGGCCTGGTATGGCTACACCTTC. It specifies CASSMTPAWYGYTF. The variable domain in full, with the rest retrieved from reference TRBV19 and TRBJ1-2, is DGGITQSPKYLFRKEGQNVTLSCEQNLNHDAMYWYRQDPGQGLRLIYYSQIVNDFQKGDIAEGYSVSREKKESFPLTVTSAQKNPTAFYLCASSMTPAWYGYTFGSGTRLTVV.